These 8 T cell receptor beta chains came from one sample sequenced in a study of shared clonotypes between healthy human individuals. Data came from immunoSEQ multiplex PCR; TCRdb stores just in-frame clones and leaves some out. The table has 2 million to 2.5 million clones, approximately 95% seen once. The sample comprised naive CD4+ T cells from PBMCs. Subset given: CD45RA+ positively selected. The receptors derive from a man between 18 and 29 years old in good health. Some clones in this sample may be carry-over from other donors' samples.

This chain connects TRBV29-1 to TRBJ1-1; D is unresolved. Trimming stripped 3 bases from V and 4 bases from J, with 18 bases between. Germline V lookup: CDR1 SQVTM, CDR2 ANQGSEA. The CDR3 contains 15 residues. The DNA for the CDR3 is TGCAGCGTTGACTGGCTTCTTAGGGATGGCACTGAAGCTTTCTTT. Translating gives CSVDWLLRDGTEAFF. The full variable domain, rest sourced from reference TRBV29-1 and TRBJ1-1, is SAVISQKPSRDICQRGTSLTIQCQVDSQVTMMFWYRQQPGQSLTLIATANQGSEATYESGFVIDKFPISRPNLTFSTLTVSNMSPEDSSIYLCSVDWLLRDGTEAFFGQGTRLTVV.

The chain has TRBV9 and TRBJ2-1; 7 nucleotides align to TRBD2. The V gene end was trimmed by 3 bases and the J gene end by 9 bases; junction bases not matched to a gene: 12. The CDR3 runs 15 residues. Germline values: CDR1 SGDLS, CDR2 YYNGEE. The CDR3 sequence: CASSASAGVAGEQFF. CDR3 nucleotides: TGTGCCAGCAGCGCCTCGGCGGGAGTGGCGGGTGAGCAGTTCTTC. The full variable domain, its missing parts supplied by reference TRBV9 and TRBJ2-1, is DSGVTQTPKHLITATGQRVTLRCSPRSGDLSVYWYQQSLDQGLQFLIQYYNGEERAKGNILERFSAQQFPDLHSELNLSSLELGDSALYFCASSASAGVAGEQFFGPGTRLTVL.

This clone appeared a single time. The J gene is TRBJ2-7, the V gene TRBV20-1; D call uncertain. CDR3 length equals 11 residues. The germline CDR1 and CDR2 sequences are DFQATT and SNEGSKA (reference sequence). Deletions cut 5 bases from V and 3 bases from J, with 8 bases between. The CDR3 here is CSASNNYEQYF. The CDR3 coding sequence is TGCAGTGCTTCCAATAACTACGAGCAGTACTTC.

The chain carries TRBV7-2 and TRBJ2-3; 11 bases fit TRBD2. The CDR3 runs to 15 residues. Trimming cost V 5 bases and J 11 bases; bases outside gene matches: 12. Germline assignment: CDR1 SGHTA and CDR2 FQGNSA. CDR3 protein: CASSHTSGSPPGQYF. In nucleotides, the CDR3 is TGTGCCAGCAGCCACACTAGCGGGAGTCCCCCAGGGCAGTATTTT.

The chain uses TRBV5-4 and TRBJ2-4, with D hard to call. V was clipped by 1 base and J by 3 bases, with 11 bases between them. Per the germline V gene, CDR1 is SGHNT and CDR2 is YYREEE (reference sequence). The CDR3 loop spans 15 amino acids. The CDR3 DNA reads TGTGCCAGCAGCTTGCCCGCCCAAGGCAAAAACATTCAGTACTTC. Protein: CASSLPAQGKNIQYF.

The J gene is TRBJ2-2, the V gene TRBV28, with TRBD2 matching over 7 bases. Germline V gives CDR1 MDHEN, CDR2 SYDVKM. Trimming took 3 bases from V and 2 from J; bases not matched to a gene: 6. The CDR3 is made up of 16 amino acids. CDR3 nucleotide sequence: TGTGCCAGCAGTTTTGTGGGAGGGCTAAACACCGGGGAGCTGTTTTTT. Translation: CASSFVGGLNTGELFF.

The V call is TRBV6-6, the J call TRBJ2-3; 10 positions match TRBD1. The CDR3 length is 14 residues. Trimming took 5 bases from V and 5 from J; bases not matched to a gene: 4. Germline CDR1 is MNHNY and CDR2 is SVGAGI (reference sequence). The CDR3 DNA follows: TGTGCCAGCAGTGCGGGACAGGGGAGAGATACGCAGTATTTT. This translates into CASSAGQGRDTQYF.

This rearrangement joins TRBV16 to TRBJ2-7; unclear D gene. V dropped 3 bases and J dropped 2 bases, with 11 bases sitting between them. Per the germline V gene, CDR1 is KGHSY and CDR2 is FQNENV. The CDR3 extends over 14 amino acids. CDR3 in DNA: TGTGCCAGCAGCCACTCACCAGGAGCCTACGAGCAGTACTTC. Translating gives CASSHSPGAYEQYF.